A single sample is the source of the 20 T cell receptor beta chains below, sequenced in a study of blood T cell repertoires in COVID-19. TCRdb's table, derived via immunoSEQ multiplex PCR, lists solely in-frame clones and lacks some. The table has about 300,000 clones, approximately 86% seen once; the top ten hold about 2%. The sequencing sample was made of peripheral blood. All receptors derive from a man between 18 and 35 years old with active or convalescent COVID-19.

As DNA, the CDR3 is TGTGCCAGCAGTTATTCGGCGGTCGAGCAGTACTTC. Amino acid sequence: CASSYSAVEQYF. The chain has TRBV6-1 and TRBJ2-7; unclear D gene. CDR3 size: 12 residues. Germline CDR1 reads MNHNS; CDR2 reads SASEGT. The V and J ends lost 5 bases and 6 bases respectively, with 11 bases between them.

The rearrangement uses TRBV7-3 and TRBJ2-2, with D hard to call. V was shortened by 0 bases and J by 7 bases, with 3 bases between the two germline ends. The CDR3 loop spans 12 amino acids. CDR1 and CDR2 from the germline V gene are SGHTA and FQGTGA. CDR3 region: CASSLTLGELFF. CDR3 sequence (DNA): TGTGCCAGCAGCTTAACACTCGGGGAGCTGTTTTTT. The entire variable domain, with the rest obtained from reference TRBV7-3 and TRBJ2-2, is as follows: GAGVSQTPSNKVTEKGKYVELRCDPISGHTALYWYRQSLGQGPEFLIYFQGTGAADDSGLPNDRFFAVRPEGSVSTLKIQRTERGDSAVYLCASSLTLGELFFGEGSRLTVL.

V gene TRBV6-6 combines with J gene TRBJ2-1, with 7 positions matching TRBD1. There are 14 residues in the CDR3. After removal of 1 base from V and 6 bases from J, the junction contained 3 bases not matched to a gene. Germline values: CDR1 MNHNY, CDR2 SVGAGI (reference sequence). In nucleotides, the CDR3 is TGTGCCAGCAGTTACTTGGGACAGTTCAATGAGCAGTTCTTC. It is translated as CASSYLGQFNEQFF.

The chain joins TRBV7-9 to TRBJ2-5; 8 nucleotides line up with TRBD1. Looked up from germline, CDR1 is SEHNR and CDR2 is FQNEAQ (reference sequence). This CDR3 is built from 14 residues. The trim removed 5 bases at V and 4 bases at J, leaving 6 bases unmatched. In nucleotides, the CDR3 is TGTGCCAGCAGCCTCAGGGGGCGCCCAGAGACCCAGTACTTC. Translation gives CASSLRGRPETQYF. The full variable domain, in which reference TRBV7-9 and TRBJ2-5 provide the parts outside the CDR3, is DTGVSQNPRHKITKRGQNVTFRCDPISEHNRLYWYRQTLGQGPEFLTYFQNEAQLEKSRLLSDRFSAERPKGSFSTLEIQRTEQGDSAMYLCASSLRGRPETQYFGPGTRLLVL.

The CDR3 DNA reads TGCGCCAGCAGTGACGGGGTAGCGGGAGGTCCGGGCACCGGGGAGCTGTTTTTT. Translated, it gives CASSDGVAGGPGTGELFF. This chain joins TRBV10-2 and TRBJ2-2, with 10 bases identical to TRBD2. This CDR3 region has 18 residues. The trim removed 3 bases at V and 4 bases at J, leaving 11 bases unmatched. The germline V gene encodes CDR1 WSHSY and CDR2 SAAADI.

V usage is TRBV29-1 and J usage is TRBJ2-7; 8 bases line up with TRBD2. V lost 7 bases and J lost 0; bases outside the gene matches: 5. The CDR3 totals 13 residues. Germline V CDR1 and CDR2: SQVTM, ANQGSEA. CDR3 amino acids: CSASTSDSYEQYF. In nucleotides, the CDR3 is TGCAGCGCATCGACTAGCGACTCCTACGAGCAGTACTTC.

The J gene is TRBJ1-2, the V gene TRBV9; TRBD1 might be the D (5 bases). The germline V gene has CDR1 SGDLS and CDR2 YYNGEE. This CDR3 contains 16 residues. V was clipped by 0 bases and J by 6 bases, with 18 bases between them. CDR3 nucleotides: TGTGCCAGCAGCGTAGTAACGACTACCGGGGGTGATGGCTACACCTTC. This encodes CASSVVTTTGGDGYTF.

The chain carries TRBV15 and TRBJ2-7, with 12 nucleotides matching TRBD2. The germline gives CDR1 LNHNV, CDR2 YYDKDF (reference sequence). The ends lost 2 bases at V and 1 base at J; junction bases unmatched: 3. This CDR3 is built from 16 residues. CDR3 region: CATSRRTSGISYEQYF. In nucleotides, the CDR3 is TGTGCCACCAGCAGACGGACTAGCGGGATTTCCTACGAGCAGTACTTC.

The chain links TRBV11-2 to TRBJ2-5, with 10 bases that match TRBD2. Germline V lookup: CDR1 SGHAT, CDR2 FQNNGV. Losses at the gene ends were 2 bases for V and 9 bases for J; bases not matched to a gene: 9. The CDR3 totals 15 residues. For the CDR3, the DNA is TGTGCCAGCAGCTTAAGTAGCGGGAGGCCCGGGGCCCAGTACTTC. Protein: CASSLSSGRPGAQYF.

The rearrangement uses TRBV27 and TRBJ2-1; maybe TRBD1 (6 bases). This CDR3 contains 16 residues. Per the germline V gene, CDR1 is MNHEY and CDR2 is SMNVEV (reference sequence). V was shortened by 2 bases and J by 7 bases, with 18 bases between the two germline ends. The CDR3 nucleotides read TGTGCCAGCAGTTTAGCAGGGGTCCACTCGACAAATGAGCAGTTCTTC. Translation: CASSLAGVHSTNEQFF.

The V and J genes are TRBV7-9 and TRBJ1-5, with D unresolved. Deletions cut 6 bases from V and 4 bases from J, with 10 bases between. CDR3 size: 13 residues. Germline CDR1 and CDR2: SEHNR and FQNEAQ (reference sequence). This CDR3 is CASSLQINQPQHF. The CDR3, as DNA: TGTGCCAGCAGTTTACAGATAAATCAGCCCCAGCATTTT.

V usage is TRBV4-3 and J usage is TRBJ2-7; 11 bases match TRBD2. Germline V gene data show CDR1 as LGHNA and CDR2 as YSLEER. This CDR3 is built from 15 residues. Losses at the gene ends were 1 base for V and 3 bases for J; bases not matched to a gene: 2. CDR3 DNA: TGCGCCAGCAGCCAAGGACTAGCGGGGATCTACGAGCAGTACTTC. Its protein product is CASSQGLAGIYEQYF.

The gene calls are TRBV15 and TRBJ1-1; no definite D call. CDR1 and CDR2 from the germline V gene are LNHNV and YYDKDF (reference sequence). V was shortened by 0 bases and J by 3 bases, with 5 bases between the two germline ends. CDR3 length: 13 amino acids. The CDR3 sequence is CATSRESYTEAFF. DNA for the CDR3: TGTGCCACCAGCAGAGAGTCATACACTGAAGCTTTCTTT.

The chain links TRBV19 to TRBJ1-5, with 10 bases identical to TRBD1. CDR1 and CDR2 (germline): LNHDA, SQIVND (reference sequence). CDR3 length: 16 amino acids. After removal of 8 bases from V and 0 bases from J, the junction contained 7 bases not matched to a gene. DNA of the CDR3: TGTGCCAGTTCCCAGGACAGGGGGTATAGCAATCAGCCCCAGCATTTT. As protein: CASSQDRGYSNQPQHF.

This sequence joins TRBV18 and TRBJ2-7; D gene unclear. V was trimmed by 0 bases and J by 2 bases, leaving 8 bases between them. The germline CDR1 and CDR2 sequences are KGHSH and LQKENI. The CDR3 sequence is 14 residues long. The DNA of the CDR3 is TGTGCCAGCTCACCACCAACGAAGCCCTACGAGCAGTACTTC. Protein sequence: CASSPPTKPYEQYF.

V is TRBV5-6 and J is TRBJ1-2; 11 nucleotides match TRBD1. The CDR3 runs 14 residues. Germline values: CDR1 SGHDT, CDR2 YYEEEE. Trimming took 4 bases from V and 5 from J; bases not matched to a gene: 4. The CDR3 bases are TGTGCCAGCAGCGGAGGACAGGGGGCGTATGGCTACACCTTC. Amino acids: CASSGGQGAYGYTF.

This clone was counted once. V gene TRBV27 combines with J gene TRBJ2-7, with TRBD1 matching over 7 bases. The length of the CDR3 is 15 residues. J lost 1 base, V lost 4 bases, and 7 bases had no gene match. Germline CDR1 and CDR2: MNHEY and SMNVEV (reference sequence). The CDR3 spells CASSSTGSSSYEQYF. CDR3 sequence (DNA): TGTGCCAGCAGTTCGACAGGGTCGTCTTCCTACGAGCAGTACTTC.

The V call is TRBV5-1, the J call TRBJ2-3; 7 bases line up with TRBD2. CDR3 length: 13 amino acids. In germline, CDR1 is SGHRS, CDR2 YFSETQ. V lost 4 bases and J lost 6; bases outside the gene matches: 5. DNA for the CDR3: TGCGCCAGCAGCCCGACTAGCATGGATACGCAGTATTTT. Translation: CASSPTSMDTQYF.

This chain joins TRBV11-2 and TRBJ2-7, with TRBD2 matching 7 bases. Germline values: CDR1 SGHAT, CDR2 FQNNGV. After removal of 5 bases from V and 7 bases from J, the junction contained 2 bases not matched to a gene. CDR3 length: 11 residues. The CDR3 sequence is CASSRAGEQYF. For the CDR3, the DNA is TGTGCCAGCAGCCGAGCGGGGGAGCAGTACTTC.

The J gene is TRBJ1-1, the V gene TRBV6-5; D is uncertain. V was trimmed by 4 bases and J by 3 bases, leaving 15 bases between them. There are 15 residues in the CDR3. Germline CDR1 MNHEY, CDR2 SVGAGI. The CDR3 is CASSSPYIGHTEAFF. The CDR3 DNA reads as TGTGCCAGCAGTTCCCCGTATATTGGGCACACTGAAGCTTTCTTT.